The 3 T cell receptor beta chains below all came from one sample that was sequenced in a study of T cell repertoires in cytomegalovirus infection. TCRdb used MiXCR to reprocess the reads, holding one entry per CDR3 protein. The table shows 250,000 or so distinct CDR3 sequences, with over 15% occurring only once. The sequenced sample was CD8+ T cells from PBMCs. The receptors here all came from a human donor in good health (CMV status not recorded). Some clones in this sample may be carry-over from other donors' samples.

The sample holds a few counts of this clonotype. This chain connects TRBV28 to TRBJ1-3; unclear D gene. The CDR3 is made up of 15 amino acids. Between the trimmed V and J ends, which lost 8 bases and 0 bases, there was a span of 14 bases. Germline V gene data show CDR1 as MDHEN and CDR2 as SYDVKM. CDR3 protein: CASAQLLVSGNTIYF. In DNA form, the CDR3 reads TGTGCCAGCGCACAGCTATTGGTCTCTGGAAACACCATATATTTT. Full variable domain (remainder filled in from reference TRBV28 and TRBJ1-3): DVKVTQSSRYLVKRTGEKVFLECVQDMDHENMFWYRQDPGLGLRLIYFSYDVKMKEKGDIPEGYSVSREKKERFSLILESASTNQTSMYLCASAQLLVSGNTIYFGEGSWLTVV.

The sample holds many counts of this clonotype. The CDR3 reads CASSPQTSGGDPIEQFF. CDR3 DNA: TGTGCCAGCAGCCCCCAGACTAGCGGGGGGGACCCCATAGAGCAGTTCTTC. This chain joins TRBV7-9 and TRBJ2-1, with 14 bases fitting TRBD2. CDR1 and CDR2 (germline): SEHNR, FQNEAQ (reference sequence). The CDR3 totals 17 residues. With 5 bases clipped from V and 10 bases from J, the junction kept 13 bases outside the gene matches.

This clonotype occurred a few times. The chain carries TRBV7-9 and TRBJ2-3; D is unclear. Germline V CDR1 and CDR2: SEHNR, FQNEAQ (reference sequence). Deletions cut 4 bases from V and 4 bases from J, with 6 bases between. The CDR3 length is 12 residues. CDR3 DNA sequence: TGTGCCAGCAGCTGGCACGCAGATACGCAGTATTTT. It codes for CASSWHADTQYF.